These 15 T cell receptor beta chains were all obtained from the same sample, sequenced in a study of T-cell memory formation after mild COVID-19. Each CDR3 protein is one row after TCRdb ran MiXCR on the 5' RACE reads. Among 400,000 to 500,000 distinct CDR3 sequences listed, approximately 25% were seen once. Material: PBMCs or a T cell subset sorted from them (not recorded which). The receptors were gathered from an adult woman who had mild COVID-19 (a few samples of this study predate the infection). Cell type and time point are not known.

This clonotype was counted a few times. J is TRBJ2-7 and V is TRBV7-9, with D tentatively TRBD1 (8 bases). The CDR3 consists of 14 residues. Trimming left V 6 bases short and J 4 bases short, with 16 bases between. CDR1 SEHNR and CDR2 FQNEAQ come from the germline V gene (reference sequence). CDR3 DNA sequence: TGTGCCAGCAGTTCGACAGGGGAGGGTTACGAGCAGTACTTC. Its protein product is CASSSTGEGYEQYF.

This clonotype has just a few counts. The rearrangement links TRBV13 to TRBJ1-3, with unresolved D. Germline assignment: CDR1 PRHDT and CDR2 FYEKMQ (reference sequence). Trimming shortened V by 4 bases and J by 0 bases, and 16 bases separated the two germline ends. This CDR3 contains 17 residues. The CDR3 here is CASSSGLPSGSGNTIYF. The CDR3 coding sequence is TGTGCCAGCAGCTCAGGACTTCCCTCGGGCTCTGGAAACACCATATATTTT.

V usage is TRBV19 and J usage is TRBJ2-5; D might be TRBD1 or TRBD2, each matching 6 bases. The CDR3 sequence is 15 residues long. V was trimmed by 5 bases and J by 1 base, leaving 14 bases between them. Germline V gene data show CDR1 as LNHDA and CDR2 as SQIVND (reference sequence). CDR3 DNA: TGTGCCAGTAGTCTACAGGGAGGTGCCCAAGAGACCCAGTACTTC. It specifies CASSLQGGAQETQYF.

CDR3 sequence: CSVLGGYGYTF. CDR3 in DNA: TGCAGCGTCTTAGGGGGCTATGGCTACACCTTC. The V and J genes are TRBV29-1 and TRBJ1-2; D is perhaps TRBD1 (6 bases). Germline assignment: CDR1 SQVTM and CDR2 ANQGSEA. V shed 6 bases and J shed 4 bases, with 9 bases lying between them. This CDR3 comprises 11 residues. The full variable domain, rest sourced from reference TRBV29-1 and TRBJ1-2, is SAVISQKPSRDICQRGTSLTIQCQVDSQVTMMFWYRQQPGQSLTLIATANQGSEATYESGFVIDKFPISRPNLTFSTLTVSNMSPEDSSIYLCSVLGGYGYTFGSGTRLTVV.

This clonotype was counted a few times. The J gene is TRBJ2-7, the V gene TRBV15, with a weak D call TRBD1 (6 bases). CDR1 is LNHNV and CDR2 is YYDKDF in the germline V gene (reference sequence). This CDR3 spans 15 amino acids. V was pared by 6 bases and J by 6 bases, with 21 bases between. Written as DNA, the CDR3 is TGTGCCACCAGTACGAATCCCGGGACATGGGGCGAGCAGTACTTC. This sequence encodes CATSTNPGTWGEQYF.

This clonotype was counted only a few times. CDR3 in DNA: TGTGCCAGCAGCGTAGAGGACAGCCCCTACGAGCAGTACTTC. This encodes CASSVEDSPYEQYF. The chain has TRBV9 and TRBJ2-7; D might be TRBD1 (6 bases). The CDR3 runs 14 residues. The germline CDR1 and CDR2 sequences are SGDLS and YYNGEE. V shed 0 bases and J shed 2 bases, with 9 bases lying between them.

This clonotype came up a few times. This chain connects TRBV5-4 to TRBJ2-5; 7 positions match TRBD2. J gave up 5 bases and V 3 bases, and 7 bases lay outside the gene matches. The CDR3 has 14 residues. Germline V gives CDR1 SGHNT, CDR2 YYREEE (reference sequence). CDR3 region: CASSSGGSEETQYF. The CDR3 bases are TGTGCCAGCAGCTCCGGCGGGAGCGAGGAGACCCAGTACTTC.

This clonotype occurred a few times. The J gene is TRBJ1-1, the V gene TRBV6-5; tentative D call: TRBD1 (5 bases). The CDR3 loop spans 15 amino acids. V gave up 7 bases and J gave up 7 bases, with 22 bases separating them. Per the germline V gene, CDR1 is MNHEY and CDR2 is SVGAGI. The CDR3 DNA follows: TGTGCCAGCATTCCATGGGGGGGATTTAGCGGTGAAGCTTTCTTT. Protein product: CASIPWGGFSGEAFF.

The V and J genes are TRBV6-5 and TRBJ2-3; a weak D match, TRBD1 (5 bases). From germline, CDR1 is MNHEY and CDR2 SVGAGI. The CDR3 has 14 residues. V dropped 6 bases and J dropped 2 bases, with 12 bases sitting between them. As DNA, the CDR3 is TGTGCCAGCAGCATCGAAGGGGTCACAGATACGCAGTATTTT. It encodes CASSIEGVTDTQYF.

The chain links TRBV29-1 to TRBJ2-1; TRBD2 aligns across 12 bases. CDR3 size: 16 residues. V was clipped by 7 bases and J by 10 bases; unmatched bases: 17. CDR1 is SQVTM, CDR2 ANQGSEA, per germline. In nucleotides, the CDR3 is TGCAGCGCCCCGTCCCCCCTAGCGGGAGGGCCCACCGAGCAGTTCTTC. Its protein is CSAPSPLAGGPTEQFF.

The chain employs TRBV7-2 and TRBJ1-2, with a tentative D call TRBD1 (5 bases). CDR3 length: 15 amino acids. Trimming shortened V by 1 base and J by 4 bases, and 13 bases separated the two germline ends. The V gene's germline CDR1 is SGHTA and CDR2 FQGNSA. The CDR3 coding sequence is TGTGCCAGCAGCTTAGATCCAGGGCCTAGCTATGGCTACACCTTC. Protein: CASSLDPGPSYGYTF.

V is TRBV4-1 and J is TRBJ2-7, with 9 bases identical to TRBD1. The V gene's germline CDR1 is MGHRA and CDR2 YSYEKL. Trimming at V came to 4 bases and at J to 3 bases, leaving 16 bases not matched to a gene. The CDR3 covers 18 residues. The CDR3, as DNA: TGCGCCAGCAGCCCCCTGAAACTCGAGGGACAGGGAAACTACGAGCAGTACTTC. It is translated as CASSPLKLEGQGNYEQYF.

The chain has TRBV9 and TRBJ2-5; 8 nucleotides line up with TRBD1. CDR1 SGDLS and CDR2 YYNGEE come from the germline V gene. The CDR3 runs to 14 residues. J was trimmed by 5 bases and V by 1 base; bases with no gene match: 4. The CDR3 here is CASSVLDRDETQYF. CDR3 DNA: TGTGCCAGCAGCGTATTGGACAGGGATGAGACCCAGTACTTC.

The rearrangement joins TRBV27 to TRBJ2-5, with D possibly TRBD2 on 6 matching bases. Germline V gene data show CDR1 as MNHEY and CDR2 as SMNVEV (reference sequence). This CDR3 spans 15 amino acids. V was pared by 2 bases and J by 2 bases, with 12 bases between. In nucleotides, the CDR3 is TGTGCCAGCAGTTTAGGGCGGGGCCGTCAAGAGACCCAGTACTTC. This sequence encodes CASSLGRGRQETQYF.

The chain combines TRBV2 with TRBJ2-2, with 8 bases matching TRBD1. The junction had 3 bases not matched to a gene; V was cut back by 1 base and J by 5 bases. The CDR3 length is 15 residues. Germline CDR1 SNHLY, CDR2 FYNNEI. CDR3 loop: CASSEGTGWTGELFF. In DNA form, the CDR3 reads TGTGCCAGCAGTGAAGGGACAGGGTGGACCGGGGAGCTGTTTTTT.